The next 20 T cell receptor beta chains were all read from a single sample in a study of blood T cells in healthy people across ages. A second about 6 to 12 cycle PCR used barcoded and J-beta primers. TCRdb ran MiXCR on the 5' RACE reads and lists one entry per CDR3 protein. Among about 680,000 distinct CDR3 sequences listed, about 52% were seen once. The material sequenced was blood. The receptor source for this set is a woman in her sixties or seventies in good health.

The chain recombines TRBV24-1 with TRBJ2-7, with 8 positions matching TRBD2. Germline CDR1 is KGHDR and CDR2 is SFDVKD. The J segment lost 4 bases and the V segment lost 4 bases, leaving 8 bases of the junction unmatched. The CDR3 runs to 15 residues. For the CDR3, the DNA is TGTGCCACCAGTGACGGGGGGGACAACCAATACGAGCAGTACTTC. Protein sequence: CATSDGGDNQYEQYF.

This chain connects TRBV12-3 or TRBV12-4 to TRBJ1-1; D possibly corresponds to TRBD1 (6 bases). Trimming cost V 6 bases and J 10 bases, with 21 bases left between them. The length of the CDR3 is 14 residues. This chain's CDR3 is CASSSGGVRRVAFF. The CDR3 coding sequence is TGTGCCAGCAGCTCCGGGGGCGTCCGGCGGGTAGCTTTCTTT.

This clonotype was counted once. V usage is TRBV6-2 or TRBV6-3 and J usage is TRBJ2-2; D unresolved. From germline, CDR1 is MNHEY and CDR2 SVGEGT. V lost 9 bases, J lost 5 bases, and 16 bases lay in between. The CDR3 runs to 14 residues. The CDR3 bases are TGTGCCAGTAGTCGCTACGACGGAACCGGGGAGCTGTTTTTT. It encodes CASSRYDGTGELFF.

This clonotype was picked up many times. This chain uses TRBV28 with TRBJ2-7; 9 bases are a match to TRBD1. Germline-derived CDR1 and CDR2 are MDHEN and SYDVKM. The trim removed 5 bases at V and 0 bases at J, leaving 11 bases unmatched. The CDR3 totals 17 residues. The CDR3 loop reads CASSPPGYRGPSYEQYF. CDR3 bases: TGTGCCAGCAGTCCCCCCGGCTACAGGGGGCCCTCCTACGAGCAGTACTTC.

This clonotype was counted once. An end of the junction does not agree with germline; a read error may underlie this. The chain is built from TRBV4-3 and TRBJ2-5; the D gene is possibly TRBD1 (6 bases). Germline CDR1 reads LGHNA; CDR2 reads YSLEER. The CDR3 contains 14 residues. CDR3 DNA: TGCGCCGGCAGCCAAGGACAGAGAGAAGAGACCCAGTACTTC. Protein product: CAGSQGQREETQYF.

The chain has TRBV27 and TRBJ2-5; 7 bases match TRBD2. TRBJ2-7 matches the DNA end more closely, so the J call is doubtful. CDR1 and CDR2 (germline): MNHEY, SMNVEV (reference sequence). The CDR3 covers 14 residues. The CDR3, as DNA: TGTGCCAGTACCAAGGAGGGAGGGCGGTACGAGCAGTACTTC. Residues: CASTKEGGRYEQYF.

The rearrangement links TRBV20-1 to TRBJ1-5; D gene uncertain. The germline gives CDR1 DFQATT, CDR2 SNEGSKA (reference sequence). Trimming took 2 bases from V and 0 from J, leaving 11 bases between them. The CDR3 sequence is 15 residues long. The CDR3 DNA is TGCAGTGCTAGATTGTCTCGCAATAGCAATCAGCCCCAGCATTTT. Translated, it gives CSARLSRNSNQPQHF.

V gene TRBV10-3 combines with J gene TRBJ2-2, with 8 bases aligning to TRBD1. The CDR3 loop spans 17 amino acids. The germline V gene has CDR1 ENHRY and CDR2 SYGVKD. V trimming: 3 bases; J trimming: 3 bases; junction bases outside the gene matches: 9. The DNA for the CDR3 is TGTGCCATCAGTGAAGGCAGGGGGCTCCTTGACACCGGGGAGCTGTTTTTT. This codes for CAISEGRGLLDTGELFF.

The chain couples TRBV14 to TRBJ1-2; no clear D gene. There are 14 residues in the CDR3. Germline CDR1 SGHDN, CDR2 FVKESK. V lost 2 bases to trimming and J lost 2 bases, with 9 bases between them. CDR3 loop: CASSQHDLNYGYTF. CDR3 nucleotides: TGTGCCAGCAGCCAACACGACCTAAACTATGGCTACACCTTC.

This chain links TRBV11-1 with TRBJ2-7; TRBD2 might be the D (5 bases). Trimming shortened V by 5 bases and J by 3 bases, and 26 bases separated the two germline ends. The CDR3 totals 18 residues. CDR1 and CDR2 from the germline V gene are SGHAT and FQDESV (reference sequence). CDR3 sequence reads: CASSPLAGPFGNRYEQYF. CDR3 in DNA: TGTGCCAGCAGCCCCTTGGCAGGTCCCTTCGGGAATCGCTACGAGCAGTACTTC.

The CDR3: CATSDPSGTGYTDTQYF. CDR3 nucleotides: TGTGCCACCAGTGACCCCTCCGGGACAGGGTACACAGATACGCAGTATTTT. V gene TRBV24-1 combines with J gene TRBJ2-3, with 9 bases matching TRBD1. CDR1 is KGHDR, CDR2 SFDVKD, per germline. The ends lost 4 bases at V and 2 bases at J; junction bases unmatched: 9. The CDR3 is 17 amino acids.

The chain has TRBV12-3 or TRBV12-4 and TRBJ1-1; D is unclear. The CDR3 covers 14 residues. The ends were cut back, 3 bases at V and 2 bases at J, with 10 bases in the middle. The CDR3 spells CASSFEQFNTEAFF. CDR3 DNA sequence: TGTGCCAGCAGTTTTGAACAATTTAACACTGAAGCTTTCTTT.

This clonotype was recorded once. This chain joins TRBV6-6 and TRBJ2-5; the D is unclear. The DNA end lines up better with TRBJ2-7; the J call may be wrong. The CDR3 is 13 amino acids. Germline loops: CDR1 MNHNY, CDR2 SVGAGI (reference sequence). Here the CDR3 reads CASSYSSGAEQYF. The DNA of the CDR3 is TGTGCCAGCAGTTACTCATCGGGTGCCGAGCAGTACTTC.

V is TRBV7-2 and J is TRBJ2-7; tentative D call: TRBD1 (5 bases). This CDR3 spans 18 amino acids. CDR1 is SGHTA, CDR2 FQGNSA, per germline. V lost 1 base and J 0 bases, leaving 19 bases between the germline ends. The CDR3 region has the DNA TGTGCCAGCAGCTTAGAAGTTGGTTTGGGGCAGAGCTCCTACGAGCAGTACTTC. It encodes CASSLEVGLGQSSYEQYF.

The chain couples TRBV27 to TRBJ2-3; D could derive from TRBD1 or TRBD2 (6 bases each). CDR1 is MNHEY, CDR2 SMNVEV, per germline (reference sequence). The CDR3 consists of 22 residues. V was trimmed by 2 bases and J by 3 bases, leaving 33 bases between them. Here the CDR3 DNA reads TGTGCCAGCAGTTTAGAAGTCCCGCGTGGGGGGCGCAGGGTTAAGCCGACAGATACGCAGTATTTT. This sequence encodes CASSLEVPRGGRRVKPTDTQYF.

The CDR3 region has the DNA TGCAGCGTTGTTGGCGGGAGGGCCAGGAATGAGCAGTTCTTC. Residues: CSVVGGRARNEQFF. The chain is built from TRBV29-1 and TRBJ2-1; TRBD2 matches at 9 bases. Germline assignment: CDR1 SQVTM and CDR2 ANQGSEA. The CDR3 has 14 residues. Unmatched junction bases numbered 8, after V lost 4 bases and J lost 7 bases.

The J gene is TRBJ2-3, the V gene TRBV5-1; 10 bases agree with TRBD1. From germline, CDR1 is SGHRS and CDR2 YFSETQ. J gave up 6 bases and V 3 bases, and 4 bases lay outside the gene matches. The CDR3 contains 14 residues. CDR3 in DNA: TGCGCCAGCAGCTCTAGGACAGGGGGGGATACGCAGTATTTT. Translated: CASSSRTGGDTQYF.

This clonotype was counted between two and nine times. The chain couples TRBV7-2 to TRBJ2-3, with TRBD2 identical over 7 bases. The V gene end was trimmed by 1 base and the J gene end by 2 bases; junction bases not matched to a gene: 3. This CDR3 has 15 amino acids. The germline CDR1 and CDR2 sequences are SGHTA and FQGNSA. The CDR3 spells CASSLELAYTDTQYF. The CDR3 DNA reads as TGTGCCAGCAGCTTAGAACTAGCGTACACAGATACGCAGTATTTT.

The chain is built from TRBV7-3 and TRBJ2-7; TRBD1 is a possible D gene (5 bases). Trimming shortened V by 3 bases and J by 2 bases, and 14 bases separated the two germline ends. The V gene's germline CDR1 is SGHTA and CDR2 FQGTGA. This CDR3 has 15 residues. The CDR3 nucleotides read TGTGCCAGCAGCTTGGGGCAGCTAGGGACCTACGAGCAGTACTTC. Translating it yields CASSLGQLGTYEQYF. The variable domain in full, with the rest retrieved from reference TRBV7-3 and TRBJ2-7, is GAGVSQTPSNKVTEKGKYVELRCDPISGHTALYWYRQSLGQGPEFLIYFQGTGAADDSGLPNDRFFAVRPEGSVSTLKIQRTERGDSAVYLCASSLGQLGTYEQYFGPGTRLTVT.

This clonotype was found a few times. The rearrangement joins TRBV7-2 to TRBJ1-1; possibly TRBD1 for D (5 bases). Trimming removed 3 bases at V and 3 bases at J, with 14 bases between. CDR3 length: 15 residues. Germline V gene lookup returns CDR1 SGHTA and CDR2 FQGNSA. The CDR3 is CASSFQQAGDTEAFF. The CDR3 DNA reads as TGTGCCAGCAGCTTCCAACAGGCGGGGGACACTGAAGCTTTCTTT.